This entry lists 8 T cell receptor beta chains sequenced from one sample in a study of CD8+ T cells in alopecia areata. Sequencing relied on a cDNA template that was reverse transcribed from extracted RNA. The repertoire was sequenced with immunoSEQ multiplex PCR; TCRdb's copy has only in-frame clones and lacks some. The profile shows under 70,000 clones, about three fifths of them singletons. The sample consisted of CD8+ T cells sorted from blood, taken at week 0. These receptors were collected from a human donor with alopecia areata.

This clone has just a few counts. The V and J genes are TRBV5-1 and TRBJ1-1, with D unresolved. The germline CDR1 and CDR2 sequences are SGHRS and YFSETQ. The CDR3 totals 13 residues. Trimming cost V 4 bases and J 1 base, with 8 bases left between them. Written as DNA, the CDR3 is TGCGCCAGCAGCGACGGCCGGAACACTGAAGCTTTCTTT. Its translation is CASSDGRNTEAFF. Drawing the rest from reference TRBV5-1 and TRBJ1-1, the complete variable domain is KAGVTQTPRYLIKTRGQQVTLSCSPISGHRSVSWYQQTPGQGLQFLFEYFSETQRNKGNFPGRFSGRQFSNSRSEMNVSTLELGDSALYLCASSDGRNTEAFFGQGTRLTVV.

This sequence joins TRBV5-1 and TRBJ1-1; 9 nucleotides agree with TRBD1. Germline CDR1 reads SGHRS; CDR2 reads YFSETQ. J gave up 5 bases and V 2 bases, and 7 bases lay outside the gene matches. The CDR3 contains 15 residues. The CDR3 loop is CASSFQQGAGTEAFF. CDR3 DNA: TGCGCCAGCAGCTTCCAACAGGGGGCAGGGACTGAAGCTTTCTTT.

The chain is built from TRBV10-2 and TRBJ2-2; tentative D call: TRBD2 (6 bases). The CDR3 runs 13 residues. With 4 bases removed from V and 5 bases from J, the gap between germline ends came to 8 bases. Germline V lookup: CDR1 WSHSY, CDR2 SAAADI. This CDR3 reads CASSVGGTGELFF. In DNA form, the CDR3 reads TGCGCCAGCAGTGTAGGAGGGACCGGGGAGCTGTTTTTT.

This chain joins TRBV29-1 and TRBJ2-7, with TRBD2 matching over 7 bases. Losses at the gene ends were 4 bases for V and 1 base for J; bases not matched to a gene: 10. The CDR3 covers 15 residues. The germline V gene has CDR1 SQVTM and CDR2 ANQGSEA. The CDR3 sequence is CSVAGAGVTSYEQYF. CDR3 nucleotides: TGCAGCGTTGCGGGTGCGGGAGTGACTTCCTACGAGCAGTACTTC.

The chain employs TRBV7-6 and TRBJ1-2; 7 positions agree with TRBD1. Germline V gene data show CDR1 as SGHVS and CDR2 as FNYEAQ. J gave up 10 bases and V 5 bases, and 4 bases lay outside the gene matches. The CDR3 is made up of 11 amino acids. The CDR3 spells CASSQGTDYTF. CDR3 coding DNA: TGTGCCAGCAGCCAAGGGACAGACTACACCTTC.

The chain is built from TRBV29-1 and TRBJ2-2; D remains ambiguous. V was clipped by 6 bases and J by 0 bases, with 8 bases between them. The CDR3 sequence is 13 residues long. Looked up from germline, CDR1 is SQVTM and CDR2 is ANQGSEA. The CDR3 DNA is TGCAGCGTGTACACCCCGAACACCGGGGAGCTGTTTTTT. Translating gives CSVYTPNTGELFF.

This sequence joins TRBV7-9 and TRBJ1-4; D not certain. The CDR3 contains 14 residues. The V end lost 5 bases, the J end lost 5 bases, and 12 bases lay between the germline ends. The V gene's germline CDR1 is SEHNR and CDR2 FQNEAQ (reference sequence). CDR3 nucleotide sequence: TGTGCCAGCAGCCAAGGGAGAGGAAATGAAAAACTGTTTTTT. Translation gives CASSQGRGNEKLFF.

The CDR3 DNA sequence: TGTGCCAGCAGCGTACCCGGCAGCTCTGGGGCCAACGTCCTGACTTTC. It codes for CASSVPGSSGANVLTF. The chain has TRBV9 and TRBJ2-6; D unclear. Trimming left V 1 base short and J 0 bases short, with 8 bases between. The CDR3 loop spans 16 amino acids. CDR1 is SGDLS and CDR2 is YYNGEE in the germline V gene.